This T cell receptor (beta chain) was captured by sequencing in a study of response to subunit inactivated influenza vaccine. Points on this clonotype: The antigen remains undetermined.

Overall study results and limits: Only a handful of new T cells, the authors suggested, are recruited with each seasonal influenza vaccination.

TCRdb ran MiXCR on the RT-PCR reads and lists one entry per CDR3 protein. The table has hundreds of thousands of distinct CDR3 sequences, 7.5% to 8.5% seen once. The germline gives CDR1 SGHVS, CDR2 FQNEAQ. The CDR3 length is 18 residues. The V and J ends lost 4 bases and 3 bases, in that order; junction bases with no gene match: 11. The specimen was PBMCs from blood, collected about 23 months after vaccination. The chain recombines TRBV7-8 with TRBJ2-1, with 11 bases aligning to TRBD2. The TCR was taken from a man between 50 and 75 years old who received an inactivated influenza vaccine. The CDR3 bases are TGTGCCAGCAGCTCCCCCAGCTGGACTAGCGGGCGCTACAATGAGCAGTTCTTC. Its translation is CASSSPSWTSGRYNEQFF.